Listed here are 2 T cell receptor beta chains from one sample, sequenced in a study of blood T cell repertoires in COVID-19. Assay used: immunoSEQ multiplex PCR; TCRdb lists only in-frame clones, some missing. The sample includes about 130,000 clones, 85% to 90% seen only once; the top ten take about 2%. Source material: peripheral blood. These receptors were collected from a man between 65 and 85 years old with active COVID-19.

CDR3 amino acids: CASSQGRRFPYNEQFF. The DNA for the CDR3 is TGCGCCAGCAGCCAAGGGCGGCGGTTCCCCTACAATGAGCAGTTCTTC. The J gene is TRBJ2-1, the V gene TRBV4-3, with unresolved D. The CDR3 has 16 residues. Trimming took off 1 base at V and 2 bases at J, with 12 bases between the two ends. CDR1 and CDR2 (germline): LGHNA, YSLEER.

This chain joins TRBV12-3 or TRBV12-4 and TRBJ1-5; no firm D call. The CDR3 loop spans 13 amino acids. Trimming cost V 3 bases and J 4 bases, with 7 bases left between them. The chain's CDR3 is CASSLSQNQPQHF. CDR3 nucleotides: TGTGCCAGCAGTTTGTCCCAAAATCAGCCCCAGCATTTT.